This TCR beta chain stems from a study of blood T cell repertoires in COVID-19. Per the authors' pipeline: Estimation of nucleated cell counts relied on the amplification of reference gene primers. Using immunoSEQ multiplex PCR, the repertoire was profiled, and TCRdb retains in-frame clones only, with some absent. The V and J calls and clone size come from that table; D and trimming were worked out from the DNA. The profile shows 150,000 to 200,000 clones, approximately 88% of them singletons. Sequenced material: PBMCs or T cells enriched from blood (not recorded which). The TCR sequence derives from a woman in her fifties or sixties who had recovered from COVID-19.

CDR3 nucleotides: TGTGCCGCAAGGGACTTCAAGCAGACCCAGTACTTC. Its protein product is CAARDFKQTQYF. The chain recombines TRBV3-1 (or the pseudogene TRBV3-2) with TRBJ2-5, with D maybe TRBD2 (6 bases). V was clipped by 11 bases and J by 6 bases, with 16 bases between them. This CDR3 is built from 12 residues. CDR1 and CDR2 from the germline V gene are LGHDT and YNNKEL (reference sequence).